This TCR beta chain was identified in a study of blood T cell repertoires in COVID-19. Study-level information: There were acute and convalescent COVID-19 samples, and they came from the United States, Italy and Spain.

V lost 9 bases and J lost 5; bases outside the gene matches: 8. Germline CDR1 reads LNHDA; CDR2 reads SQIVND (reference sequence). This CDR3 contains 13 residues. Per the authors' pipeline: Counts of nucleated cells, estimated from reference gene primer amplification, were obtained. Sequencing used immunoSEQ multiplex PCR; TCRdb keeps in-frame clones, though not all of them. V and J calls plus clone size are reproduced from that table; the DNA served to infer D and trimming. Here the sample spans about 500,000 clones, 75% to 90% being singletons. Seattle's cohort entered during active infection and was followed longitudinally.

The source material was peripheral blood. The chain couples TRBV19 to TRBJ1-1; 8 bases agree with TRBD1. This clonotype originated in a man aged 18 to 30 with COVID-19, enrolled during active disease. CDR3 sequence: CASKTGGGTEAFF. The CDR3 nucleotides read TGTGCCAGCAAAACAGGGGGAGGTACTGAAGCTTTCTTT.